These 4 T cell receptor beta chains were sequenced from one sample in a study of cytomegalovirus exposure and HLA in healthy donors. PCR involved 60 Vbeta and 13 Jbeta primers. Assay used: immunoSEQ multiplex PCR; TCRdb lists only in-frame clones, some missing. Among around 110,000 clones listed, approximately 9.4% were seen once. The sample consisted of PBMCs. The receptors were gathered from a man aged 25-40 years in good health and CMV-seronegative.

This clone turned up a few times. The rearrangement links TRBV11-2 to TRBJ1-4; D gene uncertain. The CDR3 has 15 amino acids. Per the germline V gene, CDR1 is SGHAT and CDR2 is FQNNGV. Trimming cost V 1 base and J 3 bases, with 9 bases left between them. In DNA, the CDR3 is TGTGCCAGCAGCTTAGCACCGGGATCTAATGAAAAACTGTTTTTT. As protein: CASSLAPGSNEKLFF.

This clone has only a few counts. The chain links TRBV20-1 to TRBJ1-2, with no clear D. There are 10 residues in the CDR3. V was trimmed by 5 bases and J by 6 bases, leaving 7 bases between them. Germline V gene data show CDR1 as DFQATT and CDR2 as SNEGSKA (reference sequence). Here the CDR3 DNA reads TGCAGTGCTCACAATGATGGCTACACCTTC. Translated: CSAHNDGYTF.

The V call is TRBV5-1, the J call TRBJ2-5; 11 nucleotides align to TRBD2. The CDR3 consists of 16 residues. The V gene end was trimmed by 2 bases and the J gene end by 1 base; junction bases not matched to a gene: 4. In germline, CDR1 is SGHRS, CDR2 YFSETQ. CDR3 DNA: TGCGCCAGCAGCTTCGTAGCGGGGGGGCCCCAAGAGACCCAGTACTTC. Translating it yields CASSFVAGGPQETQYF.

Only a few counts were recorded for this clone. The gene calls are TRBV19 and TRBJ1-2, with D unclear. The CDR3 extends over 12 amino acids. Germline-derived CDR1 and CDR2 are LNHDA and SQIVND (reference sequence). The ends were cut back, 3 bases at V and 4 bases at J, with 6 bases in the middle. The CDR3: CASSIPRYGYTF. Here the CDR3 DNA reads TGTGCCAGTAGTATTCCCCGCTATGGCTACACCTTC.